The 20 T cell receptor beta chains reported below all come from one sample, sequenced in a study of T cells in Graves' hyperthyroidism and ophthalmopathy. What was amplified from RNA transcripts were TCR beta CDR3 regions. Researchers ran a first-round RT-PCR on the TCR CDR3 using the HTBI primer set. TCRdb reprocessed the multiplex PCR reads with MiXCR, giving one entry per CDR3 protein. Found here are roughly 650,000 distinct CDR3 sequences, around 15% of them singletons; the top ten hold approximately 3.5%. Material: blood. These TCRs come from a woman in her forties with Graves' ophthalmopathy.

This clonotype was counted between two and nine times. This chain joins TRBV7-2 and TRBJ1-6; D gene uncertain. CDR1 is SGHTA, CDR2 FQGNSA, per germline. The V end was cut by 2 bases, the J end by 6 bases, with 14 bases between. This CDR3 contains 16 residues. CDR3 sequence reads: CASSLTTSSFNSPLHF. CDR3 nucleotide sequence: TGTGCCAGCAGCTTAACAACGAGCAGTTTTAATTCACCCCTCCACTTT.

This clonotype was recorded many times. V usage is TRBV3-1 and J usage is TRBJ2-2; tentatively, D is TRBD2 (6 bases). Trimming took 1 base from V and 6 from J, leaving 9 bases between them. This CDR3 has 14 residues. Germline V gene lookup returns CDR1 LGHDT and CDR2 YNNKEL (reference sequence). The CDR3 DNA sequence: TGTGCCAGCAGCCAAGTCGGGAGCTCCGGGGAGCTGTTTTTT. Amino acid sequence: CASSQVGSSGELFF.

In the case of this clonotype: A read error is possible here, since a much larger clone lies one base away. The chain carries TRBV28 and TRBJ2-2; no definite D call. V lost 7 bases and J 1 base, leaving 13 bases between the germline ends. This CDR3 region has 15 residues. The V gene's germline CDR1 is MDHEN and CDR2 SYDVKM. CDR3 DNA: TGTGCCAGCACCCCGGAGTGTAGGAACACCGGGGAGCTGTTTTTT. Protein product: CASTPECRNTGELFF.

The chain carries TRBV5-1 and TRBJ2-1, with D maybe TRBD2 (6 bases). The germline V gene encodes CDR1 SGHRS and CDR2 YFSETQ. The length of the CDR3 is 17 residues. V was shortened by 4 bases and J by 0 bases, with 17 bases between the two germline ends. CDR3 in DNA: TGCGCCAGCAGCAGATCCGGGACTCTTAGCTCCTACAATGAGCAGTTCTTC. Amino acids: CASSRSGTLSSYNEQFF.

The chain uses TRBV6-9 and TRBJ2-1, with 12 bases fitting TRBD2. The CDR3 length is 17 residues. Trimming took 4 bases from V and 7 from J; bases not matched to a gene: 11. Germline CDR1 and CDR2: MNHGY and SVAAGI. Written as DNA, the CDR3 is TGTGCCAGCAGTTTAGTGCTAGCGGGAGGGCCGAGAAATGAGCAGTTCTTC. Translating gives CASSLVLAGGPRNEQFF.

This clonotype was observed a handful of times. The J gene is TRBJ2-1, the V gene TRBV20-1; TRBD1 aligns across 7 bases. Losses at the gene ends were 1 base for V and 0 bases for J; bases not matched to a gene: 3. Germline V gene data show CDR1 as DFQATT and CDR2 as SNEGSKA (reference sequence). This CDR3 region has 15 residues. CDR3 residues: CSARVTGNSYNEQFF. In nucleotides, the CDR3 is TGCAGTGCTAGAGTGACAGGGAACTCCTACAATGAGCAGTTCTTC.

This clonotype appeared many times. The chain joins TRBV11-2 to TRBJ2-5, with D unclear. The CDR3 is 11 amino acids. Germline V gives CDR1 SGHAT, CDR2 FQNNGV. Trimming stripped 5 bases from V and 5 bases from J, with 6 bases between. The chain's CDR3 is CASSTRETQYF. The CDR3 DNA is TGTGCCAGCAGCACCCGGGAGACCCAGTACTTC.

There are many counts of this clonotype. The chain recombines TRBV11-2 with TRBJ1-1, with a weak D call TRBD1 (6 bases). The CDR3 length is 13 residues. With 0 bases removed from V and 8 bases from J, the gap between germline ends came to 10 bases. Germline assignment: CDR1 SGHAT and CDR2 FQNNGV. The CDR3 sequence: CASSLDRTGEAFF. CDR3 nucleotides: TGTGCCAGCAGCTTAGATCGCACAGGGGAAGCTTTCTTT. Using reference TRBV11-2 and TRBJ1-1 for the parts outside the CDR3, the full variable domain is EAGVAQSPRYKIIEKRQSVAFWCNPISGHATLYWYQQILGQGPKLLIQFQNNGVVDDSQLPKDRFSAERLKGVDSTLKIQPAKLEDSAVYLCASSLDRTGEAFFGQGTRLTVV.

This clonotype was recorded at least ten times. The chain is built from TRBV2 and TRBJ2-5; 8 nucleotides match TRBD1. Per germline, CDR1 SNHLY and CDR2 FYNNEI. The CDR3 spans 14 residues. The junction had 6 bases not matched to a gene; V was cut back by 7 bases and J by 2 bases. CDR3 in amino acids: CASTGQAAQETQYF. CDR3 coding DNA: TGTGCCAGCACGGGACAGGCTGCTCAAGAGACCCAGTACTTC.

In DNA, the CDR3 is TGTGCCAGCAGTGAACGGACAGCAGATACGCAGTATTTT. This encodes CASSERTADTQYF. This chain connects TRBV6-1 to TRBJ2-3; TRBD1 might be the D (6 bases). This CDR3 is built from 13 residues. Trimming took 2 bases from V and 4 from J, leaving 7 bases between them. Germline lookup yields CDR1 MNHNS and CDR2 SASEGT.

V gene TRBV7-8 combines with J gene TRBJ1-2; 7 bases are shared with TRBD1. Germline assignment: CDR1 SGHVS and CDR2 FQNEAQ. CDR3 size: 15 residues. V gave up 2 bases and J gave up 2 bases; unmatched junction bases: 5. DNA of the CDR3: TGTGCCAGCAGCTTAACCCGACAGGGCAACTATGGCTACACCTTC. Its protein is CASSLTRQGNYGYTF.

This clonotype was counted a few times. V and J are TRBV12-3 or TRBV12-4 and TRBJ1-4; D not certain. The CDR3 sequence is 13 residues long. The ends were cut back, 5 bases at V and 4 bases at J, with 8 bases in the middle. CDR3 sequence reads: CASSPGHNEKLFF. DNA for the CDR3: TGTGCCAGCAGTCCTGGTCATAATGAAAAACTGTTTTTT.

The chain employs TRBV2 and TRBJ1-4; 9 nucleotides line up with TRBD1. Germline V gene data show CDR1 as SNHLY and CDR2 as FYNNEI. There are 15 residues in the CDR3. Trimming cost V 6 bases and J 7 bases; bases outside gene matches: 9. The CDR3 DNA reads TGTGCCAGCAGAGGGAACAGGGGGCTGGGTGAAAAACTGTTTTTT. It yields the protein CASRGNRGLGEKLFF.

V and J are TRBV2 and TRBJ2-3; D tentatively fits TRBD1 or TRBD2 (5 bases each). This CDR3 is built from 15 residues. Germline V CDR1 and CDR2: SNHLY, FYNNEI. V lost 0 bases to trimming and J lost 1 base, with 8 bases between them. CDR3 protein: CASSEAMGGTDTQYF. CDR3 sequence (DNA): TGTGCCAGCAGTGAAGCGATGGGGGGCACAGATACGCAGTATTTT.

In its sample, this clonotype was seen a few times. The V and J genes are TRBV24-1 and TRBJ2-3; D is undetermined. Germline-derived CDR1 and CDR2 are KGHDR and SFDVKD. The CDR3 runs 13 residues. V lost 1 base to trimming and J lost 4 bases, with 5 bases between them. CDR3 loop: CATSDFGADTQYF. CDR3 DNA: TGTGCCACCAGTGATTTTGGAGCAGATACGCAGTATTTT.

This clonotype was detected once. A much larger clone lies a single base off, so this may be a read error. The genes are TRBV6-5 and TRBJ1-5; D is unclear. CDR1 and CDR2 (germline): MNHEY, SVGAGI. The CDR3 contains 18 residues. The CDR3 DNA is TGTGCCGGCAGTTACTCGAAAGGCAGCTCCCGTTTCAATCAGCCCCAGCATTTT. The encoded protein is CAGSYSKGSSRFNQPQHF.

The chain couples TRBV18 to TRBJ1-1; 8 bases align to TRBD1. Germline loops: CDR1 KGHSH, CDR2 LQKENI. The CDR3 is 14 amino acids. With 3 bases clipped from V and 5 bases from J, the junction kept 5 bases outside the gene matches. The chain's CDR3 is CASSPQTGETEAFF. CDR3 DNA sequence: TGTGCCAGCTCACCCCAGACAGGGGAAACTGAAGCTTTCTTT.

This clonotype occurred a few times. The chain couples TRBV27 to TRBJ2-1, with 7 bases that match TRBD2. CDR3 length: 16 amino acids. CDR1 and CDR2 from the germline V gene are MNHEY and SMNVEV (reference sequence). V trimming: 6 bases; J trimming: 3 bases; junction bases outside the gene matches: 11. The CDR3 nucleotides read TGTGCCAGCAGCTCCCGGGCGGCTAGCGGCTACAATGAGCAGTTCTTC. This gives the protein CASSSRAASGYNEQFF.

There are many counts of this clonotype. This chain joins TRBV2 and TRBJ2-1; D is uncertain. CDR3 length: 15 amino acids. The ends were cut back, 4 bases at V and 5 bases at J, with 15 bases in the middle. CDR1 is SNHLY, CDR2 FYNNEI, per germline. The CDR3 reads CASSGVRGGNNEQFF. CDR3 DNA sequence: TGTGCCAGCAGTGGAGTGCGAGGCGGAAACAATGAGCAGTTCTTC. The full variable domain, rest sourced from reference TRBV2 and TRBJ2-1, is EPEVTQTPSHQVTQMGQEVILRCVPISNHLYFYWYRQILGQKVEFLVSFYNNEISEKSEIFDDQFSVERPDGSNFTLKIRSTKLEDSAMYFCASSGVRGGNNEQFFGPGTRLTVL.

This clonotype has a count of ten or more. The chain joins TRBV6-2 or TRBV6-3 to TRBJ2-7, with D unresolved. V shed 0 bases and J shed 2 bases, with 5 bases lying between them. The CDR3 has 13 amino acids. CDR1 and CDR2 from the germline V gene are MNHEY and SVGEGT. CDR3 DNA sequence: TGTGCCAGCAGTTACTCGGCCCCCTACGAGCAGTACTTC. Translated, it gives CASSYSAPYEQYF.